Each of the 16 T cell receptor beta chains below was sequenced from the same sample in a study of blood T cell repertoires in COVID-19. Generated by immunoSEQ multiplex PCR, the TCRdb table keeps only in-frame clones and is missing some. The sample lists tens of thousands of clones, approximately 85% occurring once. Material: peripheral blood. The receptors come from a human donor with acute or convalescent COVID-19. The donor label of this sample is uncertain.

The V and J genes are TRBV19 and TRBJ2-2; 7 positions agree with TRBD1. The trim removed 5 bases at V and 7 bases at J, leaving 10 bases unmatched. CDR1 is LNHDA and CDR2 is SQIVND in the germline V gene (reference sequence). CDR3 length equals 15 residues. The CDR3 protein is CASSSPGQVVGELFF. The CDR3 region has the DNA TGTGCCAGTAGTTCCCCTGGACAGGTGGTCGGGGAGCTGTTTTTT.

The chain is built from TRBV5-5 and TRBJ2-5; 11 bases match TRBD2. This CDR3 has 18 residues. V lost 4 bases, J lost 0 bases, and 11 bases stayed unmatched. Germline V CDR1 and CDR2: SGHKS, YYEKEE (reference sequence). CDR3 in amino acids: CASSLQVTSGGYQETQYF. The CDR3 bases are TGTGCCAGCAGCCTGCAGGTTACTAGCGGGGGTTACCAAGAGACCCAGTACTTC.

The chain employs TRBV28 and TRBJ1-6; perhaps TRBD1 as D (5 bases). CDR3 length: 16 residues. CDR1 and CDR2 from the germline V gene are MDHEN and SYDVKM. V was pared by 6 bases and J by 5 bases, with 17 bases between. The CDR3 DNA is TGTGCCAGCAGCCCTTATGGACGGGGGAATAATTCACCCCTCCACTTT. Translated: CASSPYGRGNNSPLHF.

The chain couples TRBV10-2 to TRBJ1-5; 9 bases align to TRBD1. With 8 bases clipped from V and 6 bases from J, the junction kept 8 bases outside the gene matches. Germline-derived CDR1 and CDR2 are WSHSY and SAAADI. The CDR3 runs 14 residues. This CDR3 is CASAGTGFGQPQHF. The CDR3 bases are TGCGCCAGCGCCGGGACAGGGTTTGGTCAGCCCCAGCATTTT.

This clone has only one observation. Germline is not matched at one junction end, which may reflect a read error. This sample includes further DNA sequences coding for the same CDR3. This chain connects TRBV13 to TRBJ2-7, with 7 bases that match TRBD2. The germline CDR1 and CDR2 sequences are PRHDT and FYEKMQ (reference sequence). The CDR3 length is 18 residues. The CDR3 region is CASSSYDPWGGESYEQYF. For the CDR3, the DNA is TGTGCCAGCAGCTCATACGACCCCTGGGGAGGGGAGAGCTACGAGCAATACTTC.

The chain is built from TRBV2 and TRBJ1-2; perhaps TRBD1 as D (5 bases). The CDR3 is 15 residues long. Trimming removed 3 bases at V and 4 bases at J, with 15 bases between. Per germline, CDR1 SNHLY and CDR2 FYNNEI. This CDR3 reads CASSEGQPLTYGYTF. The CDR3 DNA follows: TGTGCCAGCAGTGAGGGGCAGCCGCTCACCTATGGCTACACCTTC.

This clone was counted once. This CDR3 is also generated by other DNA sequences in the sample. This chain links TRBV28 with TRBJ1-2; 9 positions match TRBD1. Per germline, CDR1 MDHEN and CDR2 SYDVKM. The CDR3 has 13 amino acids. The V gene end was trimmed by 6 bases and the J gene end by 4 bases; junction bases not matched to a gene: 3. For the CDR3, the DNA is TGTGCCAGCAGCCTGACAGGGGGCTATGGCTACACCTTC. Its translation is CASSLTGGYGYTF.

This chain links TRBV2 with TRBJ2-7; a weak D match, TRBD1 (7 bases). V was shortened by 6 bases and J by 3 bases, with 15 bases between the two germline ends. Germline-derived CDR1 and CDR2 are SNHLY and FYNNEI. CDR3 length equals 14 residues. CDR3 amino acids: CASRLTGRGYEQYF. The CDR3 region has the DNA TGTGCCAGCAGGCTGACAGGGCGGGGCTACGAGCAGTACTTC.

This rearrangement joins TRBV6-5 to TRBJ2-3; unclear D gene. The V end was cut by 0 bases, the J end by 3 bases, with 10 bases between. Germline assignment: CDR1 MNHEY and CDR2 SVGAGI. CDR3 length: 15 amino acids. The CDR3: CASSYSNYLTDTQYF. The CDR3 nucleotides are TGTGCCAGCAGTTACTCGAACTATTTGACAGATACGCAGTATTTT.

This chain connects TRBV30 to TRBJ1-2; TRBD1 aligns across 11 bases. The germline CDR1 and CDR2 sequences are GTSNPN and SVGIG (reference sequence). The CDR3 is made up of 15 amino acids. V lost 4 bases, J lost 5 bases, and 9 bases stayed unmatched. This chain's CDR3 is CAWTSGTGGLYGYTF. In nucleotides, the CDR3 is TGTGCCTGGACCTCCGGGACAGGGGGTTTATATGGCTACACCTTC.

The chain employs TRBV18 and TRBJ1-3; D uncertain. The germline V gene has CDR1 KGHSH and CDR2 LQKENI. This CDR3 spans 15 amino acids. V was clipped by 2 bases and J by 0 bases, with 8 bases between them. Here the CDR3 reads CASSPARSSGNTIYF. The CDR3, as DNA: TGTGCCAGCTCACCAGCCAGAAGCTCTGGAAACACCATATATTTT.

The V gene is TRBV30, the J gene TRBJ1-6, with D tentatively TRBD1 (5 bases). Between the trimmed V and J ends, which lost 0 bases and 6 bases, there was a span of 18 bases. There are 17 residues in the CDR3. The germline V gene encodes CDR1 GTSNPN and CDR2 SVGIG (reference sequence). CDR3 in DNA: TGTGCCTGGAGTGTGAGCGGGGGTGGGCCATTTAATTCACCCCTCCACTTT. Its translation: CAWSVSGGGPFNSPLHF.

The chain is built from TRBV5-1 and TRBJ1-2; TRBD1 aligns across 8 bases. The CDR3 extends over 16 amino acids. V dropped 1 base and J dropped 6; count of bases not matched to a gene: 11. CDR1 and CDR2 from the germline V gene are SGHRS and YFSETQ. As DNA, the CDR3 is TGCGCCAGCAGCTTGCTCCTGACAGGGGTGAGGGATGGCTACACCTTC. Amino acid sequence: CASSLLLTGVRDGYTF.

The J gene is TRBJ1-5, the V gene TRBV6-2 or TRBV6-3; no firm D call. Germline V gives CDR1 MNHEY, CDR2 SVGEGT. This CDR3 region has 17 residues. V lost 0 bases and J 0 bases, leaving 12 bases between the germline ends. The CDR3 spells CASSYSNGDLSNQPQHF. The CDR3 DNA is TGTGCCAGCAGTTACTCGAACGGAGACCTTAGCAATCAGCCCCAGCATTTT.

The rearrangement links TRBV10-3 to TRBJ2-7; 10 bases line up with TRBD1. CDR1 is ENHRY and CDR2 is SYGVKD in the germline V gene. Germline trimming cut 10 bases from V and 0 bases from J; bases unmatched to any gene: 6. This CDR3 comprises 14 residues. The CDR3 spells CATTGTGDSYEQYF. The CDR3 DNA sequence: TGTGCCACCACCGGGACAGGGGACTCCTACGAGCAGTACTTC.

V is TRBV28 and J is TRBJ2-5; 10 nucleotides align to TRBD1. This CDR3 spans 17 amino acids. Germline trimming cut 1 base from V and 2 bases from J; bases unmatched to any gene: 7. Germline V gene data show CDR1 as MDHEN and CDR2 as SYDVKM. This CDR3 is CASSLYPGTGAQETQYF. The CDR3, as DNA: TGTGCCAGCAGTTTATATCCGGGGACAGGGGCGCAAGAGACCCAGTACTTC.